The sequence of this TCR beta chain was determined in a study of blood T cell repertoires in COVID-19. The CDR3 has 15 amino acids. Trimming removed 1 base from V and 2 bases from J, with 12 bases in between. In germline, CDR1 is SGHVS, CDR2 FQNEAQ. Assignment of participants to cohorts was predicated upon participant-reported clinical history. Exposed participants came across a COVID-19 case within 2 weeks before study entry. Profiling relied on immunoSEQ multiplex PCR, and the TCRdb table lists in-frame clones only, not all of them. Of 200,000 to 250,000 clones listed, approximately 88% are singletons.

The chain has TRBV7-8 and TRBJ2-7, with TRBD2 as a possible D gene (5 bases). Sample: PBMCs or T cells enriched from blood (not recorded which). The receptor was derived from a woman in her twenties or thirties who had been exposed to COVID-19. The CDR3 sequence is CASSLGRGGPYEQYF. Here the CDR3 DNA reads TGTGCCAGCAGCTTAGGACGCGGAGGACCCTACGAGCAGTACTTC.